This T cell receptor beta chain came from a study of PD-L1 blockade in urothelial cancer. Study background: At 3 weeks after treatment start (second dose) and again at 6 weeks, blood was analyzed. Per blood sample, T cells had a median of around 150,000.

Profiling relied on immunoSEQ multiplex PCR, and the TCRdb table lists in-frame clones only, not all of them. The sample includes roughly 40,000 clones, approximately 82% of them seen just once. Notes on this clone: No antigen is known for it.

The CDR3 has 15 amino acids. V shed 1 base and J shed 3 bases, with 12 bases lying between them. CDR1 is LNHDA and CDR2 is SQIVND in the germline V gene (reference sequence). The study's findings and limits: Pretreatment peripheral blood TCR clonality that fell below the median predicted better survival among the patients studied.

This chain links TRBV19 with TRBJ1-2, with D possibly being TRBD1 (6 bases). Sequences were derived from PBMCs, sampled around atezolizumab (anti-PD-L1) treatment. This TCR was sampled from a man aged 55 to 70 with urothelial cancer. CDR3 sequence: CASSIAGQGYYGYTF. The DNA for the CDR3 is TGTGCCAGTAGTATAGCTGGGCAGGGGTACTATGGCTACACCTTC. The variable domain in full, with the rest retrieved from reference TRBV19 and TRBJ1-2, is DGGITQSPKYLFRKEGQNVTLSCEQNLNHDAMYWYRQDPGQGLRLIYYSQIVNDFQKGDIAEGYSVSREKKESFPLTVTSAQKNPTAFYLCASSIAGQGYYGYTFGSGTRLTVV.